Sequencing of this T cell receptor (beta chain) was carried out in a study of T cell changes during pregnancy in multiple sclerosis. Data came from immunoSEQ multiplex PCR; TCRdb stores just in-frame clones and leaves some out. The sample lists about 94,000 clones, under 95% occurring once. Per the germline V gene, CDR1 is MNHEY and CDR2 is SVGAGI. This CDR3 contains 15 residues. V was cut by 0 bases and J by 7 bases, with 12 bases left in between. This material consisted of peripheral blood, taken after pregnancy. The sequence was obtained from a female donor with multiple sclerosis, enrolled in a pregnancy study. The V and J genes are TRBV6-5 and TRBJ2-2; a weak D match, TRBD2 (6 bases). The CDR3 DNA reads TGTGCCAGCAGTTACTCGGGCGGGAAGGGCGGGGAGCTGTTTTTT. Protein sequence: CASSYSGGKGGELFF.